Listed below are T cell receptor beta chains from one sample, sequenced in a study of blood T cell repertoires in COVID-19. The method was immunoSEQ multiplex PCR; TCRdb's version includes in-frame clones alone and lacks a portion of them. The sample lists 150,000 to 200,000 clones, around 80% occurring once. Material: peripheral blood. Receptor source: a man aged 60 to 75 with acute or convalescent COVID-19. The CDR3 runs from the conserved cysteine through the conserved F or W. D genes are given only for firm matches. Only part of the rows carry a size: once, few, many, or a class if the clone is expanded.

v_gene: TRBV30
d_gene: TRBD1
j_gene: TRBJ1-3
abundance: NA
CDR3aa: CAWSKQGRNTIYF
CDR3nt: TGTGCCTGGAGTAAACAGGGGAGGAACACCATATATTTT

v_gene: TRBV29-1
d_gene: TRBD1
j_gene: TRBJ2-3
abundance: NA
CDR3aa: CSVPRDRGGDTQYF
CDR3nt: TGCAGCGTACCCCGGGACAGGGGGGGAGATACGCAGTATTTT

v_gene: TRBV15
d_gene: TRBD1
j_gene: TRBJ1-1
abundance: NA
CDR3aa: CATSRRDRGRSEAFF
CDR3nt: TGTGCCACCAGCAGGAGGGACAGGGGAAGGTCTGAAGCTTTCTTT

v_gene: TRBV29-1
d_gene: NA
j_gene: TRBJ2-2
abundance: NA
CDR3aa: CSVGLHTGELFF
CDR3nt: TGCAGCGTCGGACTGCACACCGGGGAGCTGTTTTTT

v_gene: TRBV2
d_gene: NA
j_gene: TRBJ1-4
abundance: NA
CDR3aa: CASRSLFGGATNEKLFF
CDR3nt: TGTGCCAGCAGGAGCCTCTTTGGGGGGGCAACTAATGAAAAACTGTTTTTT

v_gene: TRBV5-4
d_gene: TRBD1
j_gene: TRBJ1-1
abundance: NA
CDR3aa: CASSFQGAPTEAFF
CDR3nt: TGTGCCAGCAGCTTCCAGGGGGCGCCCACTGAAGCTTTCTTT

v_gene: TRBV7-2
d_gene: NA
j_gene: TRBJ2-1
abundance: NA
CDR3aa: CASSSLRYEQFF
CDR3nt: TGTGCCAGCAGCTCCCTCCGTTATGAGCAGTTCTTC

v_gene: TRBV29-1
d_gene: NA
j_gene: TRBJ2-7
abundance: NA
CDR3aa: CSVLDTASSYEQYF
CDR3nt: TGCAGCGTTTTGGACACCGCTTCCTCCTACGAGCAGTACTTC

v_gene: TRBV30
d_gene: TRBD1
j_gene: TRBJ1-2
abundance: few
CDR3aa: CAWSPLRGQNF
CDR3nt: TGTGCCTGGAGCCCTCTCAGGGGACAGAACTTC

v_gene: TRBV6-5
d_gene: NA
j_gene: TRBJ2-7
abundance: NA
CDR3aa: CASSYMKGIEQYF
CDR3nt: TGTGCCAGCAGTTACATGAAGGGGATCGAGCAGTACTTC